These 27 T cell receptor beta chains originate from one sample sequenced in a study of blood T cell repertoires in COVID-19. Only in-frame clones appear in the TCRdb table, and some are missing; sequencing was by immunoSEQ multiplex PCR. The sample shows about 390,000 clones, about 87% of them seen only once. The specimen sequenced was PBMCs or T cells enriched from blood (not recorded which). The receptors here all came from a woman between 45 and 60 years old who had recovered from COVID-19.

The J gene is TRBJ2-2, the V gene TRBV12-3 or TRBV12-4; 10 positions match TRBD1. The ends lost 1 base at V and 13 bases at J; junction bases unmatched: 3. The CDR3 runs 13 residues. The DNA of the CDR3 is TGTGCCAGCAGTTTAGAGACAGGGGGCCCGCTGTTTTTT. Translated: CASSLETGGPLFF.

J is TRBJ1-1 and V is TRBV30; the D gene is possibly TRBD1 (5 bases). Germline CDR1 reads GTSNPN; CDR2 reads SVGIG (reference sequence). There are 14 residues in the CDR3. Deletions cut 2 bases from V and 4 bases from J, with 14 bases between. In DNA form, the CDR3 reads TGTGCCTGGAGTCTGGACAACGCTGGCACTGAAGCTTTCTTT. The encoded protein is CAWSLDNAGTEAFF.

The V gene is TRBV4-1, the J gene TRBJ1-1, with 7 bases that match TRBD1. The trim removed 4 bases at V and 0 bases at J, leaving 14 bases unmatched. CDR1 is MGHRA, CDR2 YSYEKL, per germline. The CDR3 is 18 amino acids. CDR3 loop: CASSPIARGRAMNTEAFF. The CDR3 DNA follows: TGCGCCAGCAGCCCTATCGCGAGGGGGCGGGCCATGAACACTGAAGCTTTCTTT.

The rearrangement joins TRBV7-9 to TRBJ2-7, with a weak D call TRBD1 (6 bases). Germline CDR1 SEHNR, CDR2 FQNEAQ (reference sequence). This CDR3 has 14 amino acids. V lost 5 bases to trimming and J lost 2 bases, with 13 bases between them. The CDR3 DNA is TGTGCCAGCAGCAGACAACAGGGCCCCTACGAGCAGTACTTC. Translating it yields CASSRQQGPYEQYF.

The rearrangement joins TRBV15 to TRBJ1-2, with unresolved D. The ends were cut back, 0 bases at V and 3 bases at J, with 8 bases in the middle. Germline CDR1 and CDR2: LNHNV and YYDKDF (reference sequence). This CDR3 has 14 amino acids. The CDR3 DNA sequence: TGTGCCACCAGCAGAGATGCGGTCGACTATGGCTACACCTTC. It is translated as CATSRDAVDYGYTF.

The chain is built from TRBV6-5 and TRBJ1-1, with TRBD1 identical over 9 bases. Looked up from germline, CDR1 is MNHEY and CDR2 is SVGAGI. The CDR3 has 12 residues. Trimming cost V 8 bases and J 5 bases; bases outside gene matches: 3. The CDR3 coding sequence is TGTGCCAGCGGGACAGGGAGGACTGAAGCTTTCTTT. It encodes CASGTGRTEAFF.

The rearrangement joins TRBV2 to TRBJ2-5; possible D gene TRBD2, 7 bases. V lost 4 bases, J lost 1 base, and 13 bases lay in between. Germline V gene lookup returns CDR1 SNHLY and CDR2 FYNNEI. The CDR3 extends over 15 amino acids. This chain's CDR3 is CASSAPGGIQETQYF. CDR3 bases: TGTGCCAGCAGTGCCCCGGGGGGCATCCAAGAGACCCAGTACTTC.

The rearrangement uses TRBV11-2 and TRBJ2-7, with 7 bases that match TRBD1. V dropped 3 bases and J dropped 2; count of bases not matched to a gene: 1. The CDR3 spans 13 residues. Germline-derived CDR1 and CDR2 are SGHAT and FQNNGV. DNA of the CDR3: TGTGCCAGCAGCTTGGACAGGCCCTACGAGCAGTACTTC. Its protein is CASSLDRPYEQYF. Using reference TRBV11-2 and TRBJ2-7 for the parts outside the CDR3, the full variable domain is EAGVAQSPRYKIIEKRQSVAFWCNPISGHATLYWYQQILGQGPKLLIQFQNNGVVDDSQLPKDRFSAERLKGVDSTLKIQPAKLEDSAVYLCASSLDRPYEQYFGPGTRLTVT.

The chain links TRBV7-2 to TRBJ2-3; 8 nucleotides align to TRBD2. This CDR3 contains 17 residues. Germline trimming cut 4 bases from V and 1 base from J; bases unmatched to any gene: 10. Germline V lookup: CDR1 SGHTA, CDR2 FQGNSA. The CDR3 protein is CASSSQVARGGTDTQYF. Written as DNA, the CDR3 is TGTGCCAGCAGCTCCCAGGTGGCGCGGGGGGGCACAGATACGCAGTATTTT.

The rearrangement links TRBV7-2 to TRBJ2-7; a possible D gene is TRBD1 (6 bases). Deletions cut 5 bases from V and 2 bases from J, with 13 bases between. Germline CDR1 is SGHTA and CDR2 is FQGNSA. The CDR3 extends over 14 amino acids. The CDR3 region has the DNA TGTGCCAGCAGCGACGACAGGTTCCCCTACGAGCAGTACTTC. Encoded protein: CASSDDRFPYEQYF.

The rearrangement links TRBV7-4 to TRBJ1-5; D is possibly TRBD1 (6 bases). CDR1 is SGHVT and CDR2 is SQSDAQ in the germline V gene. The length of the CDR3 is 20 residues. Trimming shortened V by 4 bases and J by 1 base, and 26 bases separated the two germline ends. The CDR3, as DNA: TGTGCCAGCAGCTGCGACCGGGGACACCCGGGGATGAAGAGCAATCAGCCCCAGCATTTT. Translated, it gives CASSCDRGHPGMKSNQPQHF.

CDR3 loop: CASSPGPFGPVGYTF. The DNA of the CDR3 is TGTGCCAGCAGCCCAGGGCCGTTCGGGCCCGTCGGCTACACCTTC. The gene calls are TRBV5-5 and TRBJ1-2; weak D call: TRBD1 (5 bases). V was pared by 4 bases and J by 8 bases, with 21 bases between. The CDR3 consists of 15 residues. Germline values: CDR1 SGHKS, CDR2 YYEKEE (reference sequence).

V gene TRBV19 combines with J gene TRBJ1-6, with 10 bases identical to TRBD1. This CDR3 spans 16 amino acids. V lost 4 bases to trimming and J lost 2 bases; unmatched junction nucleotides: 2. CDR1 and CDR2 (germline): LNHDA, SQIVND (reference sequence). CDR3 sequence (DNA): TGTGCCAGTAGTAAAGGACAGGGGGCCTATAATTCACCCCTCCACTTT. The encoded protein is CASSKGQGAYNSPLHF.

This chain connects TRBV10-3 to TRBJ2-3; TRBD2 matches at 8 bases. Germline assignment: CDR1 ENHRY and CDR2 SYGVKD. The ends lost 6 bases at V and 2 bases at J; junction bases unmatched: 4. The CDR3 is made up of 14 amino acids. The CDR3 nucleotides are TGTGCCATCAGAACGGGGGGGCCCACAGATACGCAGTATTTT. This gives the protein CAIRTGGPTDTQYF.

The V gene is TRBV7-9, the J gene TRBJ2-7, with 7 positions matching TRBD1. The CDR3 is 16 residues long. Germline V gene sequence: CDR1 SEHNR, CDR2 FQNEAQ (reference sequence). J was trimmed by 2 bases and V by 1 base; bases with no gene match: 8. CDR3 sequence (DNA): TGTGCCAGCAGCTTAGTAACAGGGGTAGGGACCTACGAGCAGTACTTC. It translates to CASSLVTGVGTYEQYF.

CDR3 amino acids: CASSSYPDSANYGYTF. CDR3 nucleotide sequence: TGTGCCAGCAGCTCTTATCCCGATTCAGCTAACTATGGCTACACCTTC. The chain has TRBV5-5 and TRBJ1-2; D is unresolved. V was cut by 3 bases and J by 0 bases, with 15 bases left in between. The CDR3 consists of 16 residues. Germline CDR1 is SGHKS and CDR2 is YYEKEE (reference sequence).

The rearrangement links TRBV3-1 (or the pseudogene TRBV3-2) to TRBJ1-1; D gene uncertain. Per germline, CDR1 LGHDT and CDR2 YNNKEL (reference sequence). The CDR3 runs to 15 residues. The V end was cut by 0 bases, the J end by 0 bases, with 8 bases between. The CDR3 sequence is CASSQDFAVNTEAFF. CDR3 nucleotides: TGTGCCAGCAGCCAAGATTTCGCGGTGAACACTGAAGCTTTCTTT.

The rearrangement joins TRBV2 to TRBJ2-1; TRBD1 aligns across 8 bases. The CDR3 length is 16 residues. CDR1 SNHLY and CDR2 FYNNEI come from the germline V gene. J gave up 2 bases and V 4 bases, and 7 bases lay outside the gene matches. The CDR3 loop is CASSVRGQVPYNEQFF. The CDR3 nucleotides read TGTGCCAGCAGTGTGAGGGGACAGGTCCCCTACAATGAGCAGTTCTTC.

The rearrangement joins TRBV2 to TRBJ1-6, with 7 positions matching TRBD1. Germline CDR1 and CDR2: SNHLY and FYNNEI. Unmatched junction bases numbered 14, after V lost 7 bases and J lost 8 bases. CDR3 length: 16 amino acids. The CDR3 nucleotides are TGTGCCAGCACCCCAGGGGGTCTTCTAGGACATTCACCCCTCCACTTT. It is translated as CASTPGGLLGHSPLHF. Full variable domain (remainder filled in from reference TRBV2 and TRBJ1-6): EPEVTQTPSHQVTQMGQEVILRCVPISNHLYFYWYRQILGQKVEFLVSFYNNEISEKSEIFDDQFSVERPDGSNFTLKIRSTKLEDSAMYFCASTPGGLLGHSPLHFGNGTRLTVT.

The gene calls are TRBV3-1 (or the pseudogene TRBV3-2) and TRBJ1-6, with D possibly matching TRBD1 (6 bases). CDR3 length: 12 amino acids. Germline V gene sequence: CDR1 LGHDT, CDR2 YNNKEL (reference sequence). V was trimmed by 4 bases and J by 14 bases, leaving 12 bases between them. CDR3 amino acids: CASSLYRESLHF. The CDR3 region has the DNA TGTGCCAGCAGCCTATACAGGGAATCCCTCCACTTT.

This clone has only a few counts. The CDR3 coding sequence is TGTGCCAGCAGCCAAGATCCGCAGGGGAGGGATGGCTACACCTTC. Translated: CASSQDPQGRDGYTF. V and J are TRBV14 and TRBJ1-2; D may be TRBD1 (6 bases). Germline assignment: CDR1 SGHDN and CDR2 FVKESK. V gave up 0 bases and J gave up 6 bases, with 14 bases separating them. This CDR3 contains 15 residues.

V is TRBV30 and J is TRBJ1-2; D is unclear. The CDR3 is made up of 11 amino acids. Germline V gene data show CDR1 as GTSNPN and CDR2 as SVGIG (reference sequence). V lost 3 bases to trimming and J lost 8 bases, with 10 bases between them. In DNA, the CDR3 is TGTGCCTGGAGGAGAGCGGGGGGCTACACCTTC. It translates to CAWRRAGGYTF.

V and J are TRBV5-1 and TRBJ2-7; 10 bases are shared with TRBD1. The CDR3 length is 15 residues. V shed 4 bases and J 4 bases; nucleotides not matched to a gene: 8. Germline V gene sequence: CDR1 SGHRS, CDR2 YFSETQ. In nucleotides, the CDR3 is TGCGCCAGCAGCCGGGTGGGGACAGGGGTTTACGAGCAGTACTTC. This gives the protein CASSRVGTGVYEQYF.

The chain joins TRBV4-3 to TRBJ1-5, with TRBD1 as a possible D gene (6 bases). Trimming pared 0 bases from V and 4 bases from J, leaving 13 bases between. The germline gives CDR1 LGHNA, CDR2 YSLEER. The CDR3 is 16 residues long. The CDR3 here is CASSQDRGTANQPQHF. The CDR3 nucleotides read TGCGCCAGCAGCCAAGACAGGGGTACGGCGAATCAGCCCCAGCATTTT.

This clone was detected only a few times. The rearrangement uses TRBV5-1 and TRBJ2-6; tentatively, D is TRBD2 (6 bases). Germline CDR1 and CDR2: SGHRS and YFSETQ. Trimming removed 0 bases at V and 2 bases at J, with 6 bases between. The CDR3 runs 15 residues. CDR3 protein: CASSLGGTGANVLTF. DNA of the CDR3: TGCGCCAGCAGCTTGGGCGGGACTGGGGCCAACGTCCTGACTTTC. Full variable domain (rest looked up from reference TRBV5-1 and TRBJ2-6): KAGVTQTPRYLIKTRGQQVTLSCSPISGHRSVSWYQQTPGQGLQFLFEYFSETQRNKGNFPGRFSGRQFSNSRSEMNVSTLELGDSALYLCASSLGGTGANVLTFGAGSRLTVL.

The chain joins TRBV27 to TRBJ1-2; TRBD1 aligns across 9 bases. The CDR3 consists of 13 residues. The V gene end was trimmed by 8 bases and the J gene end by 3 bases; junction bases not matched to a gene: 4. Germline CDR1 is MNHEY and CDR2 is SMNVEV (reference sequence). The CDR3, as DNA: TGTGCCAGCGGGACAGGGATCCACTATGGCTACACCTTC. It specifies CASGTGIHYGYTF.

J is TRBJ2-7 and V is TRBV30; 8 nucleotides agree with TRBD1. The ends lost 0 bases at V and 5 bases at J; junction bases unmatched: 9. Germline V gives CDR1 GTSNPN, CDR2 SVGIG (reference sequence). The CDR3 extends over 15 amino acids. The CDR3 here is CAWSVLPMTGDEQYF. For the CDR3, the DNA is TGTGCCTGGAGTGTACTCCCTATGACAGGGGACGAGCAGTACTTC.